The entry that follows covers one T cell receptor (beta chain) sequence. The target antigen is unknown. The CDR3 is 14 amino acids. The ends lost 2 bases at V and 6 bases at J; junction bases unmatched: 4. Looked up from germline, CDR1 is MNHEY and CDR2 is SVGAGI. The data were obtained in a study of T cells after yellow fever vaccination. Findings of the study overall: In post-booster samples, most primary-vaccination clones reappeared (about 96% CD4, roughly 90% CD8).

TCRdb fed the 5' RACE reads into MiXCR, producing one record per CDR3 protein. The table has hundreds of thousands of distinct CDR3 sequences, roughly 17% seen once; the top ten hold about 18%. The sequence came from a man younger than 35 who received the YFV17D yellow fever vaccine. The starting material was PBMCs, obtained 4 to 6 days after the first yellow fever vaccination. V and J are TRBV6-5 and TRBJ1-2, with 9 bases aligning to TRBD1. In nucleotides, the CDR3 is TGTGCCAGCAGTTACGCCGACAGGGGGGATGGCTACACCTTC. It yields the protein CASSYADRGDGYTF.